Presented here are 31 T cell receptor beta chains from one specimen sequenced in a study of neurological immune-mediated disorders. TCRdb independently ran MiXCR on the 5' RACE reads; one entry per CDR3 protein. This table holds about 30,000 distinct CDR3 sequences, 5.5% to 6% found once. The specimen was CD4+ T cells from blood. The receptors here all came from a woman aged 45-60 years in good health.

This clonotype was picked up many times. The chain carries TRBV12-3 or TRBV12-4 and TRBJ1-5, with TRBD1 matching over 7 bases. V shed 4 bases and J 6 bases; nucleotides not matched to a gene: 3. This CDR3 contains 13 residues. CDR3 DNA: TGTGCCAGCAGTTCTACAGGGGCTCAGCCCCAGCATTTT. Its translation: CASSSTGAQPQHF.

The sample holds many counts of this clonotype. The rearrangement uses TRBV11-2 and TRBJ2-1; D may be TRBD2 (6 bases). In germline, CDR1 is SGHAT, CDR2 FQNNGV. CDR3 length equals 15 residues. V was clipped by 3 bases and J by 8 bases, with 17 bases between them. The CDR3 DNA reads TGTGCCAGCAGCTTTAGGGAGGCGACCGGTTATGAGCAGTTCTTC. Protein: CASSFREATGYEQFF.

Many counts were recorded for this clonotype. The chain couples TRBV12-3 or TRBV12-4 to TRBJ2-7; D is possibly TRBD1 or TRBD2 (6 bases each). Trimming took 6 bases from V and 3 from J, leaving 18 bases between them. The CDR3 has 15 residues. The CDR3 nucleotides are TGTGCCAGCAGCCAGGAAGAAGGGGGGCACTACGAGCAGTACTTC. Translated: CASSQEEGGHYEQYF.

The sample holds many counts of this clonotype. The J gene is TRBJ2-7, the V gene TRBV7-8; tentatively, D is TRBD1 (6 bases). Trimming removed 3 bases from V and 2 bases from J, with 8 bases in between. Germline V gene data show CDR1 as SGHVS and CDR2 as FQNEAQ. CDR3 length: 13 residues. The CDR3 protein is CASSLNRAYEQYF. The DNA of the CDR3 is TGTGCCAGCAGCTTGAACAGGGCCTACGAGCAGTACTTC.

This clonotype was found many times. CDR3 bases: TGCAGTGCTAGGGTTTTATTGACAGATACGCAGTATTTT. Encoded protein: CSARVLLTDTQYF. The chain couples TRBV20-1 to TRBJ2-3; D gene ambiguous. Trimming stripped 3 bases from V and 3 bases from J, with 10 bases between. Germline V gene lookup returns CDR1 DFQATT and CDR2 SNEGSKA (reference sequence). The CDR3 covers 13 residues.

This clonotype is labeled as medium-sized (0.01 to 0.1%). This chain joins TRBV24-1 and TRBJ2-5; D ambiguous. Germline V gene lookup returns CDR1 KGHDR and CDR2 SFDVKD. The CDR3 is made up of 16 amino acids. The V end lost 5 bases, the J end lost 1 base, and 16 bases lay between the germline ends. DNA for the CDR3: TGTGCCACCAGTGCCGGTAATAAGGGCGTCCAAGAGACCCAGTACTTC. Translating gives CATSAGNKGVQETQYF.

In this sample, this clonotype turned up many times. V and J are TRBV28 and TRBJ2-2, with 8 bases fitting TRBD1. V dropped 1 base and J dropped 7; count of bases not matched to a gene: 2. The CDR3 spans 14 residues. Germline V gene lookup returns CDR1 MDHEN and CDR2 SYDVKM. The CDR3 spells CASSLYRGVGELFF. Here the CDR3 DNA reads TGTGCCAGCAGTTTATACAGGGGGGTCGGGGAGCTGTTTTTT.

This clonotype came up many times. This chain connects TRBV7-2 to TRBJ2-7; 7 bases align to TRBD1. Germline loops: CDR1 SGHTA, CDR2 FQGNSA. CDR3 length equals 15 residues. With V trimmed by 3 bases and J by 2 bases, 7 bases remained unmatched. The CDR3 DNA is TGTGCCAGCAGCTTGGGGCAGACAGGGACCTACGAGCAGTACTTC. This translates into CASSLGQTGTYEQYF.

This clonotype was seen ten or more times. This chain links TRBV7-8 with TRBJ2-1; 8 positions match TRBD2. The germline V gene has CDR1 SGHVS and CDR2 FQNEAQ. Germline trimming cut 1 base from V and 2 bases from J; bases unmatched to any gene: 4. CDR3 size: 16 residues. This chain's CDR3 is CASSLEVAGPYNEQFF. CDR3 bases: TGTGCCAGCAGCTTAGAGGTAGCGGGGCCCTACAATGAGCAGTTCTTC. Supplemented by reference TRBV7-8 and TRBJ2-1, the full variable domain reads GAGVSQSPRYKVAKRGQDVALRCDPISGHVSLFWYQQALGQGPEFLTYFQNEAQLDKSGLPSDRFFAERPEGSVSTLKIQRTQQEDSAVYLCASSLEVAGPYNEQFFGPGTRLTVL.

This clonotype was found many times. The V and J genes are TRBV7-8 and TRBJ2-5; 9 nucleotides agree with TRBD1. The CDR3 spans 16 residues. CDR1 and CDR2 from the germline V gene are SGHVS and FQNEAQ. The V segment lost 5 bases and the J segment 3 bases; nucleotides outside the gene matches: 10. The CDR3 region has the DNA TGTGCCAGCAGCACAATCTGGGACAGGGCAAAAGAGACCCAGTACTTC. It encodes CASSTIWDRAKETQYF.

The CDR3 region has the DNA TGTGCCAGCACGACAGGATTGGACACCGGGGAGCTGTTTTTT. Encoded protein: CASTTGLDTGELFF. The rearrangement joins TRBV12-3 or TRBV12-4 to TRBJ2-2; D is perhaps TRBD1 (6 bases). CDR3 size: 14 residues. Trimming took off 7 bases at V and 3 bases at J, with 12 bases between the two ends.

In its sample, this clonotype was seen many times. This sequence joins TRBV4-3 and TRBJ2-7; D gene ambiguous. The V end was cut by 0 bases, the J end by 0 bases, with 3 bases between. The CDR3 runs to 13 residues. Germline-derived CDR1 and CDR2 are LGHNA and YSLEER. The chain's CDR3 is CASSQDISYEQYF. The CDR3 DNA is TGCGCCAGCAGCCAAGATATCTCCTACGAGCAGTACTTC.

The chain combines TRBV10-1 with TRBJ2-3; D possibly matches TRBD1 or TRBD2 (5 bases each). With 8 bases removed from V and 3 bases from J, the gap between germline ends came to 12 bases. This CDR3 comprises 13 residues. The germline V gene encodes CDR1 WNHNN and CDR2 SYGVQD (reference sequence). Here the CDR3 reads CASVRDRTDTQYF. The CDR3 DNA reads TGCGCCAGCGTTCGGGACCGGACAGATACGCAGTATTTT.

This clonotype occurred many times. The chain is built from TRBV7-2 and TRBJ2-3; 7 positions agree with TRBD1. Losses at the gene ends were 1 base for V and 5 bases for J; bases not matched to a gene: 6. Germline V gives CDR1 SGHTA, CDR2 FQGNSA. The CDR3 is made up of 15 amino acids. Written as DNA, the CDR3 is TGTGCCAGCAGCTTAGTAGACAGGGCCCAAGATACGCAGTATTTT. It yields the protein CASSLVDRAQDTQYF.

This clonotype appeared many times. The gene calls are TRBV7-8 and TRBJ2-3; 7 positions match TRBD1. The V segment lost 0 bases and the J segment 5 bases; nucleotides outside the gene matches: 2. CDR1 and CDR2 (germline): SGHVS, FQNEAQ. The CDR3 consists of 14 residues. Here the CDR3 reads CASSLAYRGDTQYF. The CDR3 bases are TGTGCCAGCAGCTTAGCGTACAGGGGAGATACGCAGTATTTT. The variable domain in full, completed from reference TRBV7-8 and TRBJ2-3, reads GAGVSQSPRYKVAKRGQDVALRCDPISGHVSLFWYQQALGQGPEFLTYFQNEAQLDKSGLPSDRFFAERPEGSVSTLKIQRTQQEDSAVYLCASSLAYRGDTQYFGPGTRLTVL.

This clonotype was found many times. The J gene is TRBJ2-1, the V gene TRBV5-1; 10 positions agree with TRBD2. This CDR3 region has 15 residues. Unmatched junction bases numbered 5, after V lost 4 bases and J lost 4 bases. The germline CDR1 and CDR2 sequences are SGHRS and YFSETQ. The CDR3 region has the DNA TGCGCCAGCAGCCTGAGCGGGGGGGAGTACAATGAGCAGTTCTTC. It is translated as CASSLSGGEYNEQFF.

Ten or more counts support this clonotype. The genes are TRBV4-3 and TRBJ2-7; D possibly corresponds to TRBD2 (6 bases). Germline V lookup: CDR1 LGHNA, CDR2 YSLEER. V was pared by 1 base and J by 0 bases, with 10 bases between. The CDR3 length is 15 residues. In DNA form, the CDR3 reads TGCGCCAGCAGCCAAGCGCGGGACTGCTCCTACGAGCAGTACTTC. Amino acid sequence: CASSQARDCSYEQYF.

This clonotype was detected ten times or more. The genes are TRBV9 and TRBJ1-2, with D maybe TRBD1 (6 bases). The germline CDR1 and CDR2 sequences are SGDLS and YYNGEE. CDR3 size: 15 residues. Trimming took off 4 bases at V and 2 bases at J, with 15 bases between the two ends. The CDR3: CASSTRTDMNYGYTF. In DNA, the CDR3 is TGTGCCAGCAGCACCCGGACAGATATGAACTATGGCTACACCTTC.

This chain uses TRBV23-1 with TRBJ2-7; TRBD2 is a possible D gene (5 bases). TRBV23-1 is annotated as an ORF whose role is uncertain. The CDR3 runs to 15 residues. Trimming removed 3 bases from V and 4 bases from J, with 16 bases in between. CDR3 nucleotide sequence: TGCGCCAGCAGTCAGTCCGCGGGCAGTTCGTACGAGCAGTACTTC. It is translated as CASSQSAGSSYEQYF.

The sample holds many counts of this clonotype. Here the CDR3 reads CSANVAQGDYGYTF. In DNA form, the CDR3 reads TGCAGTGCCAACGTCGCCCAGGGGGACTATGGCTACACCTTC. The rearrangement uses TRBV20-1 and TRBJ1-2; TRBD1 matches at 7 bases. V lost 6 bases and J lost 3; bases outside the gene matches: 10. Germline V gene data show CDR1 as DFQATT and CDR2 as SNEGSKA (reference sequence). The CDR3 extends over 14 amino acids.

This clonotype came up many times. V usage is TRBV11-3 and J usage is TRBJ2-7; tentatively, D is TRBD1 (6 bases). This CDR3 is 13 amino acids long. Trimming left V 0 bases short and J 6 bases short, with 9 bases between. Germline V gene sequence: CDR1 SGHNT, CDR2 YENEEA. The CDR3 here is CASSLETGSEQYF. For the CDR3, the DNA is TGTGCCAGCAGCTTAGAGACAGGATCCGAGCAGTACTTC. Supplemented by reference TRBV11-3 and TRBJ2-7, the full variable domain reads EAGVVQSPRYKIIEKKQPVAFWCNPISGHNTLYWYLQNLGQGPELLIRYENEEAVDDSQLPKDRFSAERLKGVDSTLKIQPAELGDSAVYLCASSLETGSEQYFGPGTRLTVT.

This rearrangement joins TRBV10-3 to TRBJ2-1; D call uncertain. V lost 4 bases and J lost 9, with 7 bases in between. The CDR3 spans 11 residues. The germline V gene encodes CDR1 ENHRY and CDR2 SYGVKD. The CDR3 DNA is TGTGCCATCAGTGGGGAATCTGAGCAGTTCTTC. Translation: CAISGESEQFF.

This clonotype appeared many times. In DNA form, the CDR3 reads TGTGCCAGCAGTCGGACGTATCGGATCATGAACACTGAAGCTTTCTTT. Translation gives CASSRTYRIMNTEAFF. The J gene is TRBJ1-1, the V gene TRBV28; D unresolved. The CDR3 runs 16 residues. Germline loops: CDR1 MDHEN, CDR2 SYDVKM. The ends were cut back, 5 bases at V and 0 bases at J, with 16 bases in the middle.

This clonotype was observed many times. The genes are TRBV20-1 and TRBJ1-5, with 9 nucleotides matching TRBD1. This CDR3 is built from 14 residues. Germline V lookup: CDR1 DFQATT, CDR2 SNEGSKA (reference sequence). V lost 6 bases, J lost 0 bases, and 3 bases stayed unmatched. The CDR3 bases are TGCAGTGCCTGGGACAGGGATAGCAATCAGCCCCAGCATTTT. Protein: CSAWDRDSNQPQHF.

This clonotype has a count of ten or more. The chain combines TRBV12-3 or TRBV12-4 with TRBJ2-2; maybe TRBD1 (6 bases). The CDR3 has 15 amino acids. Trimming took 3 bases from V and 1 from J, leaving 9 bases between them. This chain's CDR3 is CASSFGGQNTGELFF. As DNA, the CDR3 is TGTGCCAGCAGTTTTGGGGGCCAGAACACCGGGGAGCTGTTTTTT.

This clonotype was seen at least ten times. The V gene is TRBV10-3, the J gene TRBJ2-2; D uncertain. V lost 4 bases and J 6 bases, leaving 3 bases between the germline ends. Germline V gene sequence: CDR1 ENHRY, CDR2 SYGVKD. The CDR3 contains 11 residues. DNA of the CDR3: TGTGCCATCAGTGCCCCCGGGGAGCTGTTTTTT. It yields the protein CAISAPGELFF.

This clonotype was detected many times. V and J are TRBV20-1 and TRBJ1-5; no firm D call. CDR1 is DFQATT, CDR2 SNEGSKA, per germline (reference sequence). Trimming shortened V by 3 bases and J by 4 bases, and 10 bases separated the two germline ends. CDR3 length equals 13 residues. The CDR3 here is CSASKGTNQPQHF. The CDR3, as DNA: TGCAGTGCTAGTAAGGGTACGAATCAGCCCCAGCATTTT.

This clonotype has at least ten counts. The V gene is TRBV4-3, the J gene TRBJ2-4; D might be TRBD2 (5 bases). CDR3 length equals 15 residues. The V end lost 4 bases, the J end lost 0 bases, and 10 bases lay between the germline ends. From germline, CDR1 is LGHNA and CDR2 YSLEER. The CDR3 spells CASSPRGLAKNIQYF. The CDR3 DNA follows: TGCGCCAGCAGCCCTCGCGGACTAGCCAAAAACATTCAGTACTTC.

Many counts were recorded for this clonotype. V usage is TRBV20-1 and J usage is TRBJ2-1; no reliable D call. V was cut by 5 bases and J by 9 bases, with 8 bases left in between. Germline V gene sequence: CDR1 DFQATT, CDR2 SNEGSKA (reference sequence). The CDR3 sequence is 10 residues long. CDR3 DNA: TGCAGTGCTGGGATAGGTGAGCAGTTCTTC. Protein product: CSAGIGEQFF.

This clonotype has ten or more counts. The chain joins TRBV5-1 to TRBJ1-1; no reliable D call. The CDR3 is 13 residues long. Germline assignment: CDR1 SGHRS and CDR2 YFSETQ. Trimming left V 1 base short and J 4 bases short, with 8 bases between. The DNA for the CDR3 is TGCGCCAGCAGCTTGAATTGGGGCACTGAAGCTTTCTTT. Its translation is CASSLNWGTEAFF. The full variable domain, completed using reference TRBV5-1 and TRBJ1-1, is KAGVTQTPRYLIKTRGQQVTLSCSPISGHRSVSWYQQTPGQGLQFLFEYFSETQRNKGNFPGRFSGRQFSNSRSEMNVSTLELGDSALYLCASSLNWGTEAFFGQGTRLTVV.

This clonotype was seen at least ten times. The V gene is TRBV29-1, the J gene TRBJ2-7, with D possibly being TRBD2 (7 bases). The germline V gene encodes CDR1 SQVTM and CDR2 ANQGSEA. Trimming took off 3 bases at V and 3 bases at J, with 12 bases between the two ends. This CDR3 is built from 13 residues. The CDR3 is CSVDRGAGYEQYF. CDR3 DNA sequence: TGCAGCGTTGATCGGGGGGCGGGCTACGAGCAGTACTTC.